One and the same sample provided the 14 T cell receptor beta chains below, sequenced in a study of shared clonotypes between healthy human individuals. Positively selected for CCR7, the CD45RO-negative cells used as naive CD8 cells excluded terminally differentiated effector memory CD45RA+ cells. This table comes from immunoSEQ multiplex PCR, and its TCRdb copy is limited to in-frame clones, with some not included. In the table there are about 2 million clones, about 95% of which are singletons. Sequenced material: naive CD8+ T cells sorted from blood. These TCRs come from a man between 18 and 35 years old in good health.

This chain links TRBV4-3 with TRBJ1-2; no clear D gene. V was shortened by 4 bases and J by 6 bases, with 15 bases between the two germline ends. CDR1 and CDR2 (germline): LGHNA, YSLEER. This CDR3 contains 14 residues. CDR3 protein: CASSPRVIGDGYTF. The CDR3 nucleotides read TGCGCCAGCAGCCCTCGCGTAATAGGCGATGGCTACACCTTC.

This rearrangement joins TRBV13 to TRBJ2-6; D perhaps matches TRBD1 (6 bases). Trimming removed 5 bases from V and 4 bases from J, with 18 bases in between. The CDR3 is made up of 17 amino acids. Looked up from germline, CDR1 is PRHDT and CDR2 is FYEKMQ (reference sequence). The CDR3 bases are TGTGCCAGCAGCGCCTCCTCAACAGGGCCCGGGGCCAACGTCCTGACTTTC. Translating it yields CASSASSTGPGANVLTF.

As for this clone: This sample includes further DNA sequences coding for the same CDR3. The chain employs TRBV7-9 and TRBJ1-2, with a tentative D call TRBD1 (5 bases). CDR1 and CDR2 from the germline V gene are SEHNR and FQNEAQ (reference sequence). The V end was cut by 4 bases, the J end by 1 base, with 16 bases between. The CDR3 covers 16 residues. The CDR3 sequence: CASSSFGAGFNYGYTF. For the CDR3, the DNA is TGTGCCAGCAGCTCATTTGGTGCAGGGTTTAACTATGGCTACACCTTC.

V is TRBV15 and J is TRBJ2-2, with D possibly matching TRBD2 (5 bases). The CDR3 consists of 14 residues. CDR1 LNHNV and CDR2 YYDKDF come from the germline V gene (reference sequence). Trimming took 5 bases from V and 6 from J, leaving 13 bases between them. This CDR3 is CATSGSLGAGELFF. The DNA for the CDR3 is TGTGCCACCAGCGGGAGCCTCGGGGCCGGGGAGCTGTTTTTT.

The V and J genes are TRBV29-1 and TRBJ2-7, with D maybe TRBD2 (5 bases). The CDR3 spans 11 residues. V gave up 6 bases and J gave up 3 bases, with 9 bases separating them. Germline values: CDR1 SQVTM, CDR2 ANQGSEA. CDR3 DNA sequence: TGCAGCGTCTTACTAGGCTACGAGCAGTACTTC. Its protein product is CSVLLGYEQYF.

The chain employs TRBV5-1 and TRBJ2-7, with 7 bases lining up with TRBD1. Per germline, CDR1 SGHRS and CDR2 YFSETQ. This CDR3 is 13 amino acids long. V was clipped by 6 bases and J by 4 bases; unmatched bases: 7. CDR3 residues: CASNEGAGYEQYF. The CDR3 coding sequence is TGCGCCAGCAACGAGGGGGCTGGGTACGAGCAGTACTTC.

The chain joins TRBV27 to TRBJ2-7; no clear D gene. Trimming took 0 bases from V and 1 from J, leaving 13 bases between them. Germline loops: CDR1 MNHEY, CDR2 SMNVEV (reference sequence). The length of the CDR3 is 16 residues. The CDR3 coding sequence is TGTGCCAGCAGTTTATCCCCCGCCGCAGTTTCCTACGAGCAGTACTTC. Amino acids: CASSLSPAAVSYEQYF.

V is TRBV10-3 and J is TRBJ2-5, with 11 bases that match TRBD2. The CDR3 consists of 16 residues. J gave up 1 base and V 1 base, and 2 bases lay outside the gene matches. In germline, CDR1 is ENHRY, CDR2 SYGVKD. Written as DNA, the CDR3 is TGTGCCATCAGTGAGTTAGCGGGGGGGCCCCAAGAGACCCAGTACTTC. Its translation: CAISELAGGPQETQYF.

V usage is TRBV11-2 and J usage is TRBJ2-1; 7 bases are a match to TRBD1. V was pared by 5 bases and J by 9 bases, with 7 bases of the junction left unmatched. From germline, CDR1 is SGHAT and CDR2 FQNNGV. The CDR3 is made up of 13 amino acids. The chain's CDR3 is CASSVITGAEQFF. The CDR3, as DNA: TGTGCCAGCAGCGTCATAACAGGGGCTGAGCAGTTCTTC.

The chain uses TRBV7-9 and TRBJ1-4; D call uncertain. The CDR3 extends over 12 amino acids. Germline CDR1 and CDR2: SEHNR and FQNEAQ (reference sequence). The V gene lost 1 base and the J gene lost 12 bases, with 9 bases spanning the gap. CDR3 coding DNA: TGTGCCAGCAGCTTAGAGAGTATTCAACTGTTTTTT. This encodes CASSLESIQLFF.

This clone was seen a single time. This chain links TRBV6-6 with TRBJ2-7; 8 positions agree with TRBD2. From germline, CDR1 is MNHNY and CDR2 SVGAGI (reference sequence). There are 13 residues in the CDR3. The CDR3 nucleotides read TGTGTCACTATTGAAAGCGGGAGCTACGAGCAGTACTTC. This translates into CVTIESGSYEQYF.

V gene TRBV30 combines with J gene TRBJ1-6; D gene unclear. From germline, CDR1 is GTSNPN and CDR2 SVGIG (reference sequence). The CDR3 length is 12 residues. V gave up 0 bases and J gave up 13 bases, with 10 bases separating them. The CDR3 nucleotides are TGTGCCTGGAGTGTAGGGTCGGTCCCCCTCCACTTT. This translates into CAWSVGSVPLHF.

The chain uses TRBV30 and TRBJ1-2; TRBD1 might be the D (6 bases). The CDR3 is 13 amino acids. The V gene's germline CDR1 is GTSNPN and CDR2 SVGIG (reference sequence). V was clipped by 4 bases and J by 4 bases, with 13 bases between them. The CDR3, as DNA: TGTGCCTGGACCCCATGGGGGGCCTATGGCTACACCTTC. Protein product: CAWTPWGAYGYTF. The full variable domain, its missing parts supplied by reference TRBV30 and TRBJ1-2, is SQTIHQWPATLVQPVGSPLSLECTVEGTSNPNLYWYRQAAGRGLQLLFYSVGIGQISSEVPQNLSASRPQDRQFILSSKKLLLSDSGFYLCAWTPWGAYGYTFGSGTRLTVV.

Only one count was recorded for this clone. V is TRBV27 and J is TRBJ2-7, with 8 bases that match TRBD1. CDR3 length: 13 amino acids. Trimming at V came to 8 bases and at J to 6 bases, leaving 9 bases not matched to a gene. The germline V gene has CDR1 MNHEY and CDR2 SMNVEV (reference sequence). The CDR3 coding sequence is TGTGCCAGCTCCCCCGACAGGGGCGGCGAGCAGTACTTC. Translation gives CASSPDRGGEQYF.